This T cell receptor (beta chain) is from a study of radiotherapy plus CTLA-4 blockade in lung cancer listed by TCRdb under 2018. The study in broad terms: Among enrolled patients, roughly 18% had an objective response and 30% to 35% reached disease control. Broad study findings and their caveats: The strongest predictors of response were reported to be early dynamic shifts in blood T cell clones along with a rise in serum interferon-beta following radiation. After treatment with radiotherapy and ipilimumab, TCR clones that came from tumors expanded in the peripheral blood.

Preparation of the library involved the immunoSEQ multiplex PCR assay. The clones in this table, taken by TCRdb from immuneACCESS, are in-frame only. Not every clone is retained; where verified, under half of the shortfall comes from an unresolved V gene, and the cause of the rest is unknown. Present in this sample are 60,000 to 70,000 clones, less than 80% of which were seen just once. 10% of the sample rests with the top ten. V and J are truncated by 3 bases and 3 bases respectively, leaving an intervening sequence of 15 bases. The CDR3, cysteine through phenylalanine, is 16 amino acids long. The entry retains the CDR3 DNA only, 48 bases that are in frame from base 1. Sequences KGHSH (CDR1) and LQKENI (CDR2) are obtained from the germline V gene. In the case of this clone: The specificity of this receptor is unknown. No quality values exist for individual bases; no much larger clone is one base distant.

Focal radiation therapy combined with CTLA-4 blockade (ipilimumab) was tested in patients with chemo-refractory metastatic non-small-cell lung cancer. This clonotype originated in a human donor with non-small cell lung cancer who had a complete response to radiotherapy plus ipilimumab. The chain is assembled from TRBV18 and TRBJ1-5; the D gene is possibly TRBD1, with 5 bases matching. The sample in question was peripheral blood, obtained from a patient treated with radiotherapy plus ipilimumab. The sequenced DNA is TGTGCCAGCTCACCTAATCCGACAGTCTTCAATCAGCCCCAGCATTTT. It encodes CASSPNPTVFNQPQHF.